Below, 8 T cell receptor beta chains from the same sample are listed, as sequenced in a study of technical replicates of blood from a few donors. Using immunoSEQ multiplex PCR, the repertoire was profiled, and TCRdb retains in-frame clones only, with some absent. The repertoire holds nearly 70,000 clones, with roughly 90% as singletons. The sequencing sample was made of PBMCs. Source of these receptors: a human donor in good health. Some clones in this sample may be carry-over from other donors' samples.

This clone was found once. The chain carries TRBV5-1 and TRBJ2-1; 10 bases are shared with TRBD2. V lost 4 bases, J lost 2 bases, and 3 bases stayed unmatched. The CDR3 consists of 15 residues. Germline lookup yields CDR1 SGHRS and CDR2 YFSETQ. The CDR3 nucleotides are TGCGCCAGCAGCGGGGGACTAGCGACCTACAATGAGCAGTTCTTC. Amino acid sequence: CASSGGLATYNEQFF.

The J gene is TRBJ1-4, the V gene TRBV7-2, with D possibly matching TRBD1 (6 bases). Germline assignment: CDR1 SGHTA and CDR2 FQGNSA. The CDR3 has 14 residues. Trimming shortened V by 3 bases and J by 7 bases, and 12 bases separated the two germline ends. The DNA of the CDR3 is TGTGCCAGCAGCTTTGGGGGGGCAAGTGAAAAACTGTTTTTT. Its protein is CASSFGGASEKLFF.

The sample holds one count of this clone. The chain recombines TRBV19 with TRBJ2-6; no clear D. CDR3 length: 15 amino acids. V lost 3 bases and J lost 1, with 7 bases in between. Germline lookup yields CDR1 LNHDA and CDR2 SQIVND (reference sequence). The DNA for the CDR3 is TGTGCCAGTAGTATTTACGGTTCTGGGGCCAACGTCCTGACTTTC. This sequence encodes CASSIYGSGANVLTF.

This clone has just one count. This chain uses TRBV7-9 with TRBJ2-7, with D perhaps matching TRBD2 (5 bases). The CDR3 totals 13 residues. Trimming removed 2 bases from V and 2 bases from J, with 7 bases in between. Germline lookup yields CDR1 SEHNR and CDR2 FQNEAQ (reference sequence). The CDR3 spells CASSLPGTYEQYF. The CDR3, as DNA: TGTGCCAGCAGCTTACCGGGAACCTACGAGCAGTACTTC.

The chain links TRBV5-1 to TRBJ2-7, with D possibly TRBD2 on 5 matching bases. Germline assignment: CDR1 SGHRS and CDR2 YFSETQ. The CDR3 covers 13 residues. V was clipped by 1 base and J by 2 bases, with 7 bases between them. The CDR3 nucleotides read TGCGCCAGCAGCTTGCCCGGGACCTACGAGCAGTACTTC. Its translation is CASSLPGTYEQYF. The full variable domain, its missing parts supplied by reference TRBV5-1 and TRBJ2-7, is KAGVTQTPRYLIKTRGQQVTLSCSPISGHRSVSWYQQTPGQGLQFLFEYFSETQRNKGNFPGRFSGRQFSNSRSEMNVSTLELGDSALYLCASSLPGTYEQYFGPGTRLTVT.

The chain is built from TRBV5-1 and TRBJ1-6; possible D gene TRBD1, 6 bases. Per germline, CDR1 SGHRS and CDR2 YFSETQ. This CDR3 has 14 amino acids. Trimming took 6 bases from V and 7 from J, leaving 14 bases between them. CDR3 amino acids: CASKMTGDNSPLHF. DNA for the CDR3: TGCGCCAGCAAAATGACAGGAGACAATTCACCCCTCCACTTT.

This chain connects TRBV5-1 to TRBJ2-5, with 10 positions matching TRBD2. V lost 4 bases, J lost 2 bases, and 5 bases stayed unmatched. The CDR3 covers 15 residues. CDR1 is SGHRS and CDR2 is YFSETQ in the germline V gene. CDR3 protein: CASSPGLAEQETQYF. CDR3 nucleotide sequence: TGCGCCAGCAGCCCTGGACTAGCGGAGCAAGAGACCCAGTACTTC.

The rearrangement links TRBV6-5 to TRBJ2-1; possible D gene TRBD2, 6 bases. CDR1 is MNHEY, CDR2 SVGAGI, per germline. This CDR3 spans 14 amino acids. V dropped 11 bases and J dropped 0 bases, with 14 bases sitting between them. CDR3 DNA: TGTGCCTCCAAGGAGGGGATCTCCTACAATGAGCAGTTCTTC. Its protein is CASKEGISYNEQFF.